These 10 T cell receptor beta chains came from one sample sequenced in a study of shared clonotypes between healthy human individuals. Only in-frame clones appear in the TCRdb table, and some are missing; sequencing was by immunoSEQ multiplex PCR. The table lists approximately 600,000 clones, about 95% of them singletons, with approximately 0.12% in the top ten. CD8 cells classed as naive were CD45RO-negative and positively selected for CCR7, excluding terminally differentiated effector memory CD45RA+ cells. The sequenced material came from naive CD8+ T cells sorted from blood. Every receptor here comes from a woman aged 25-40 years in good health.

The gene calls are TRBV28 and TRBJ1-2; 7 bases map to TRBD1. Germline CDR1 MDHEN, CDR2 SYDVKM. This CDR3 is 15 amino acids long. The ends lost 3 bases at V and 3 bases at J; junction bases unmatched: 7. CDR3 coding DNA: TGTGCCAGCAGTTTGGTCCAGGGGGAGCACTATGGCTACACCTTC. Translated, it gives CASSLVQGEHYGYTF.

The V call is TRBV28, the J call TRBJ2-3; D uncertain. Trimming cost V 5 bases and J 2 bases, with 11 bases left between them. Germline V gene data show CDR1 as MDHEN and CDR2 as SYDVKM. This CDR3 is 14 amino acids long. The chain's CDR3 is CASSPRPDTDTQYF. DNA of the CDR3: TGTGCCAGCAGTCCAAGACCCGACACAGATACGCAGTATTTT.

About this clone: One end of the junction is discordant with germline, which a read error may explain. V and J are TRBV19 and TRBJ2-7; D gene unclear. Per the germline V gene, CDR1 is LNHDA and CDR2 is SQIVND (reference sequence). The CDR3 contains 13 residues. The CDR3 protein is CASSLRHLYEQHF. CDR3 DNA sequence: TGTGCCAGTAGTCTACGACACCTCTACGAGCAGCACTTC.

This rearrangement joins TRBV4-1 to TRBJ2-1, with D uncertain. V was trimmed by 0 bases and J by 0 bases, leaving 9 bases between them. This CDR3 comprises 16 residues. The germline gives CDR1 MGHRA, CDR2 YSYEKL. The CDR3 region is CASSQDFYSSYNEQFF. CDR3 in DNA: TGCGCCAGCAGCCAAGACTTTTATAGCTCCTACAATGAGCAGTTCTTC.

Concerning this clone itself: At the DNA level, this CDR3 is encoded by other sequences in the same sample as well. The rearrangement joins TRBV9 to TRBJ2-7, with D possibly TRBD2 on 5 matching bases. The CDR3 contains 15 residues. CDR1 is SGDLS and CDR2 is YYNGEE in the germline V gene. V was trimmed by 0 bases and J by 1 base, leaving 11 bases between them. CDR3 DNA: TGTGCCAGCAGCGTAGGGTCGGGATCATCCTACGAGCAGTACTTC. Protein product: CASSVGSGSSYEQYF.

The J gene is TRBJ2-1, the V gene TRBV5-1; 8 bases map to TRBD1. The CDR3 totals 13 residues. V trimming: 4 bases; J trimming: 8 bases; junction bases outside the gene matches: 5. Germline V gene data show CDR1 as SGHRS and CDR2 as YFSETQ. Written as DNA, the CDR3 is TGCGCCAGCAGCAAAACAGGGGGAGATGAGCAGTTCTTC. This encodes CASSKTGGDEQFF.

V and J are TRBV6-5 and TRBJ2-7; 9 positions agree with TRBD2. The CDR3 extends over 14 amino acids. Germline V gene sequence: CDR1 MNHEY, CDR2 SVGAGI. The V and J ends lost 2 bases and 5 bases, in that order; junction bases with no gene match: 4. The CDR3 reads CASSYLAGFDEQYF. The CDR3 DNA sequence: TGTGCCAGCAGTTACCTAGCGGGATTCGACGAGCAGTACTTC.

This clone came up a few times. Other DNA sequences in this specimen translate into the identical CDR3. CDR3 in amino acids: CASSASGRNTGELFF. In DNA form, the CDR3 reads TGTGCCAGCAGCGCTAGCGGGAGGAACACCGGGGAGCTGTTTTTT. The chain is built from TRBV9 and TRBJ2-2; 10 nucleotides agree with TRBD2. The CDR3 is made up of 15 amino acids. V shed 3 bases, J shed 1 base, and the junction held 0 bases outside the gene matches. Germline loops: CDR1 SGDLS, CDR2 YYNGEE.

The chain is built from TRBV28 and TRBJ2-7; the D gene is possibly TRBD1 (5 bases). CDR3 length equals 14 residues. Trimming shortened V by 5 bases and J by 3 bases, and 14 bases separated the two germline ends. In germline, CDR1 is MDHEN, CDR2 SYDVKM. Here the CDR3 DNA reads TGTGCCAGCAGTCCTACAGGACAATACTACGAGCAGTACTTC. Protein product: CASSPTGQYYEQYF.

The rearrangement links TRBV19 to TRBJ2-1; no definite D call. V was pared by 6 bases and J by 7 bases, with 13 bases between. Germline V gives CDR1 LNHDA, CDR2 SQIVND (reference sequence). This CDR3 region has 13 residues. Here the CDR3 DNA reads TGTGCCAGTAGCTTGGATGTTTTGAATGAGCAGTTCTTC. It translates to CASSLDVLNEQFF.